This T cell receptor beta chain was sequenced in a study of cytomegalovirus exposure and HLA in healthy donors. Trimming removed 5 bases at V and 4 bases at J, with 20 bases between. The CDR3 is made up of 16 amino acids. Germline V lookup: CDR1 MDHEN, CDR2 SYDVKM. Whole-study results and caveats: Usually a TCR sequence was rare, but some public TCRs were found in many donors.

Note on this clone: Its antigen is unknown.

PCR used 60 Vbeta primers and 13 Jbeta primers. The assay was immunoSEQ multiplex PCR, and TCRdb's table has in-frame clones only and misses some. The profile shows about 76,000 clones, 60% to 75% of them singletons. Material: PBMCs. The chain couples TRBV28 to TRBJ1-2, with D perhaps TRBD1 (6 bases). The source of this sequence is a woman aged 40 to 50 in good health and CMV-seropositive. The CDR3 bases are TGTGCCAGCAGTCCCCTCTTGGACAGCTACTTCTATGGCTACACCTTC. Its protein is CASSPLLDSYFYGYTF.